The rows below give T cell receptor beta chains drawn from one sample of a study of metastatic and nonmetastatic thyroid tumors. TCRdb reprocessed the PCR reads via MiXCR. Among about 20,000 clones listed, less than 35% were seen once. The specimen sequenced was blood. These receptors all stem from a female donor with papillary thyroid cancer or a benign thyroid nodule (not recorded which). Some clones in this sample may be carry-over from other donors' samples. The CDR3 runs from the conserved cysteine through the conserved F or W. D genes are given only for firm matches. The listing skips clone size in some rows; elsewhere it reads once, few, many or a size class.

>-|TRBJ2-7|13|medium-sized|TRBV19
CASSPGLWDEQYF
TGTGCCAGTAGTCCGGGCCTCTGGGACGAGCAGTACTTC
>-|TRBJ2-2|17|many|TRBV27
CASPSPGGGGQNGELFF
TGTGCCAGCCCCTCCCCAGGTGGGGGGGGGCAAAACGGGGAGCTGTTTTTT
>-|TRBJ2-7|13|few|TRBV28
CASSLGSRSEQYF
TGTGCCAGCAGTTTGGGATCCCGGAGTGAGCAGTACTTC
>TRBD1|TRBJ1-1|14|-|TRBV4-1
CASSQVQGAAESFF
TGCGCCAGCAGCCAGGTACAGGGGGCCGCTGAATCTTTCTTT
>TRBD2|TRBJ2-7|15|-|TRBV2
CASRTTVLAGTDQYF
TGTGCCAGCCGAACGACTGTACTAGCGGGAACCGATCAGTACTTC
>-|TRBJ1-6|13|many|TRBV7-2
CASSPGPGGTLHF
TGTGCCAGCAGCCCGGGACCCGGGGGGACCCTCCACTTT
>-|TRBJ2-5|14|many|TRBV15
CATSERQGGETQYF
TGTGCCACCAGCGAAAGACAGGGAGGGGAGACCCAGTACTTC
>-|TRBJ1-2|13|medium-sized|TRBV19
CASSINGGRGYTF
TGTGCCAGTAGTATAAATGGGGGTAGGGGCTACACCTTC
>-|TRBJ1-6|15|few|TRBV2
CASSERMVENSPLHF
TGTGCCAGCAGTGAAAGGATGGTGGAGAATTCACCCCTCCACTTT
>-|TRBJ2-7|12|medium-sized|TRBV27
CANWEQGGEQYF
TGTGCCAATTGGGAGCAGGGCGGCGAGCAGTACTTC
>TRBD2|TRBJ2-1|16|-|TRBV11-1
CASSDGWTSGPNEQFF
TGTGCCAGCAGTGATGGTTGGACTAGCGGGCCCAATGAGCAGTTCTTC
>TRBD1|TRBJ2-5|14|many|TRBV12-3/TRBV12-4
CASSFRDRGETQYF
TGTGCCAGCAGTTTTCGGGACAGGGGCGAGACCCAGTACTTC
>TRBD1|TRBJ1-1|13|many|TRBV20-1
CSASWTGGTEAFF
TGCAGTGCTAGTTGGACAGGGGGCACTGAAGCTTTCTTT
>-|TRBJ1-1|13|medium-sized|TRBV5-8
CASSIRDFLGAFF
TGTGCCAGCAGCATCCGGGACTTCTTGGGAGCTTTCTTT
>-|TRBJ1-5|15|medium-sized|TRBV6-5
CASSYSHYSNQPQHF
TGTGCCAGCAGTTACTCACATTATAGCAATCAGCCCCAGCATTTT